The present TCR beta chain was sequenced within a study of Ad26.COV2.S vaccination and SARS-CoV-2 variants. Whole-study context: Among those in the COV1001 Ad26.COV2.S trial arm was the donor. Ad26.COV2.S given intramuscularly, once or twice 56 days apart.

TCRdb's table, derived via immunoSEQ multiplex PCR, lists solely in-frame clones and lacks some. The table has over 250,000 clones, 80% to 90% seen once. Concerning this clone itself: The antigen is unknown.

Treatment described: some 20 received Ad26.COV2.S at low or high dose, single or two shots; about five received placebo; per-sample allocation not given. The samples date from day 63 after the first vaccine or placebo injection. The study used a vaccine consisting of an Ad26 vector that expressed Wuhan-strain SARS-CoV-2 spike. The study's findings and limits: Breadth, reportedly substantial, characterized the spike-specific CD8+ and CD4+ T cell responses after vaccination.

The sample consisted of peripheral blood, taken in a trial of Ad26.COV2.S vaccine versus placebo. The origin of this receptor is a person aged 18-65 years who received the Ad26.COV2.S COVID-19 vaccine or a placebo.

The CDR3 sequence: CASSLSRDNYGYTF. Here the CDR3 DNA reads TGTGCCAGCAGCTTGTCGCGGGACAACTATGGCTACACCTTC. The chain couples TRBV11-2 to TRBJ1-2, with a possible D match to TRBD1 (5 bases). The CDR3 loop spans 14 amino acids. V shed 3 bases and J shed 2 bases, with 10 bases lying between them. Looked up from germline, CDR1 is SGHAT and CDR2 is FQNNGV.